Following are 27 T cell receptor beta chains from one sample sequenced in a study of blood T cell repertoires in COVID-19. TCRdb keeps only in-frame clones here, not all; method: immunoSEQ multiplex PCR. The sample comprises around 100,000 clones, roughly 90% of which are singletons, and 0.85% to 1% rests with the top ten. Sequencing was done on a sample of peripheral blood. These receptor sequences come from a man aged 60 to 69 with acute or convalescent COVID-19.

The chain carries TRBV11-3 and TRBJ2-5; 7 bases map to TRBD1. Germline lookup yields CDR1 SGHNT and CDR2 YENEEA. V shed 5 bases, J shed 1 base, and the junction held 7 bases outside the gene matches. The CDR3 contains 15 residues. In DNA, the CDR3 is TGTGCCAGCAGCCCCCAAGGACAGGCCCAAGAGACCCAGTACTTC. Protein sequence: CASSPQGQAQETQYF.

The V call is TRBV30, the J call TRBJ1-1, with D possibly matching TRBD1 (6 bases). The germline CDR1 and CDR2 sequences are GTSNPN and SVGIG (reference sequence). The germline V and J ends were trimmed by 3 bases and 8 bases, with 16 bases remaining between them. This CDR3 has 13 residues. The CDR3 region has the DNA TGTGCCTGGAGGGAACAGGGATTCACCGAAGCTTTCTTT. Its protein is CAWREQGFTEAFF.

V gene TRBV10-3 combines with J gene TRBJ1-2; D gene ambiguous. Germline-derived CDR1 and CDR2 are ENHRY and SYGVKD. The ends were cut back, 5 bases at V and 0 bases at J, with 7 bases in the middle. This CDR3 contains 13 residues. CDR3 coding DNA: TGTGCCATCAGTACCCCAGCTAACTATGGCTACACCTTC. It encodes CAISTPANYGYTF.

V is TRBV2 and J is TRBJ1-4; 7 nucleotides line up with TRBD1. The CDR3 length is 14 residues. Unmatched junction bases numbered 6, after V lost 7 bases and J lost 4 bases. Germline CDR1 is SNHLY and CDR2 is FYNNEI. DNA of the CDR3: TGTGCCAGCAACGACAGGGTGGGTAATGAAAAACTGTTTTTT. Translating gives CASNDRVGNEKLFF.

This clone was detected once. The chain's CDR3 is CASSPRGGGRLEQFF. As DNA, the CDR3 is TGTGCCAGCAGCCCCCGGGGGGGCGGGAGATTAGAGCAGTTCTTC. This sequence joins TRBV7-3 and TRBJ2-1, with 8 bases that match TRBD2. The V and J ends lost 5 bases and 10 bases, in that order; junction bases with no gene match: 13. This CDR3 spans 15 amino acids. Germline V gene lookup returns CDR1 SGHTA and CDR2 FQGTGA.

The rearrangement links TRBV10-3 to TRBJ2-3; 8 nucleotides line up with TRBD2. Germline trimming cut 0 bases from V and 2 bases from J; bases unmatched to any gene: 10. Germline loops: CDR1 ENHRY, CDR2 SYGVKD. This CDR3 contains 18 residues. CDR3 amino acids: CAISESGRREAPTDTQYF. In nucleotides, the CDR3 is TGTGCCATCAGTGAGTCGGGAAGGCGGGAGGCCCCCACAGATACGCAGTATTTT.

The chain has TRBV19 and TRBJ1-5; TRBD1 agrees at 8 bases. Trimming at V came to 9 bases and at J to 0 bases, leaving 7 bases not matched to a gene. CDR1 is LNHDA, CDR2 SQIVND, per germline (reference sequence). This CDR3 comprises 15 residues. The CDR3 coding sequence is TGTGCCAGCCAAAGGGACAGGAATAGCAATCAGCCCCAGCATTTT. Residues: CASQRDRNSNQPQHF. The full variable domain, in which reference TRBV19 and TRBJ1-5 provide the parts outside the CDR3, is DGGITQSPKYLFRKEGQNVTLSCEQNLNHDAMYWYRQDPGQGLRLIYYSQIVNDFQKGDIAEGYSVSREKKESFPLTVTSAQKNPTAFYLCASQRDRNSNQPQHFGDGTRLSIL.

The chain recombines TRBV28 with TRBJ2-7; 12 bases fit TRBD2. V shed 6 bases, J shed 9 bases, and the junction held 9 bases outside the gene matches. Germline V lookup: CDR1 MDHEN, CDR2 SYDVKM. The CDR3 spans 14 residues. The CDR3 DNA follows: TGTGCCAGCAGACTAGCGGGAGGACCGTCGCCGCAGTACGTC. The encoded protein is CASRLAGGPSPQYV.

The CDR3 DNA reads TGTGCCAGCAGCCAAGATCCGAGGGAGAACACTGAAGCTTTCTTT. It encodes CASSQDPRENTEAFF. This chain links TRBV14 with TRBJ1-1, with D hard to call. This CDR3 is built from 15 residues. V lost 0 bases and J lost 1, with 9 bases in between. Germline lookup yields CDR1 SGHDN and CDR2 FVKESK.

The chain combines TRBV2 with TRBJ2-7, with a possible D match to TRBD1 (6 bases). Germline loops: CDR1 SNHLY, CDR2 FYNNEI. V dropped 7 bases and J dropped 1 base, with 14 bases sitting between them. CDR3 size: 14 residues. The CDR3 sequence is CASTKGTNSYEQYF. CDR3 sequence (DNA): TGTGCCAGCACGAAGGGGACAAATTCCTACGAGCAGTACTTC. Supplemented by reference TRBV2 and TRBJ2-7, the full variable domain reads EPEVTQTPSHQVTQMGQEVILRCVPISNHLYFYWYRQILGQKVEFLVSFYNNEISEKSEIFDDQFSVERPDGSNFTLKIRSTKLEDSAMYFCASTKGTNSYEQYFGPGTRLTVT.

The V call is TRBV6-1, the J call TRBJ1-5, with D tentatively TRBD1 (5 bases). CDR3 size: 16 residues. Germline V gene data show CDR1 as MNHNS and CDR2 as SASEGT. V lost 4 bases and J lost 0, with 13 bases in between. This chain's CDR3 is CASSGEQVYSNQPQHF. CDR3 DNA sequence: TGTGCCAGCAGTGGGGAACAGGTGTATAGCAATCAGCCCCAGCATTTT.

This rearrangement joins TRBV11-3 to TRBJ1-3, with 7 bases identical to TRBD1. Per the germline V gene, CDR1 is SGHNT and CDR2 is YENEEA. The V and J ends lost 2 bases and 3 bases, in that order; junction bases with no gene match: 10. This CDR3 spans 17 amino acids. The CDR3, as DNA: TGTGCCAGCAGCTTACTGGCACAGGGGCCGTTTGGAAACACCATATATTTT. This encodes CASSLLAQGPFGNTIYF.

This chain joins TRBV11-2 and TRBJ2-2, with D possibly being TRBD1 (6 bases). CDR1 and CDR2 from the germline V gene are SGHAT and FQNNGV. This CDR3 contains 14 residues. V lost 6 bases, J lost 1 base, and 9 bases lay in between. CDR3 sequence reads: CASRKTGNTGELFF. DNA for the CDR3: TGTGCCAGCAGAAAGACAGGGAACACCGGGGAGCTGTTTTTT.

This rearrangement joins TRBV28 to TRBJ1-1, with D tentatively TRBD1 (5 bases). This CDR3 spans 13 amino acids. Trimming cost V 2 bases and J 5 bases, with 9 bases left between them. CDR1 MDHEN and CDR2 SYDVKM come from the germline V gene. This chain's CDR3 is CASSLGGSTEAFF. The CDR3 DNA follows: TGTGCCAGCAGTTTAGGGGGGTCGACTGAAGCTTTCTTT.

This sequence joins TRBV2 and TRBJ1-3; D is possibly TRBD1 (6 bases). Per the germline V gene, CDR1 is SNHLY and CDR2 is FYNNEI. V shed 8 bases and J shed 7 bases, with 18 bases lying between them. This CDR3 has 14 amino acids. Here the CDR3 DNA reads TGTGCCAGCGGTGGCGGACTGGGGGCGAACACCATATATTTT. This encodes CASGGGLGANTIYF.

The CDR3: CASSSPGGREKLFF. The CDR3 coding sequence is TGTGCCAGCAGCTCACCAGGGGGCAGGGAAAAACTGTTTTTT. The chain has TRBV7-7 and TRBJ1-4; 8 bases line up with TRBD1. This CDR3 comprises 14 residues. Germline loops: CDR1 SSHAT, CDR2 FNYEAQ (reference sequence). V gave up 4 bases and J gave up 8 bases; unmatched junction bases: 6.

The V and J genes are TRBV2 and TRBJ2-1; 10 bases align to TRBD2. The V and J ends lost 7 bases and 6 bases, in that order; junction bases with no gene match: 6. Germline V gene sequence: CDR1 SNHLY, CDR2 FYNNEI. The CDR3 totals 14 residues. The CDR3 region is CASTLAGAPNEQFF. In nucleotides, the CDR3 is TGTGCCAGCACTCTAGCGGGAGCGCCCAATGAGCAGTTCTTC. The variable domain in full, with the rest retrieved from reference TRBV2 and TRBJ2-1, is EPEVTQTPSHQVTQMGQEVILRCVPISNHLYFYWYRQILGQKVEFLVSFYNNEISEKSEIFDDQFSVERPDGSNFTLKIRSTKLEDSAMYFCASTLAGAPNEQFFGPGTRLTVL.

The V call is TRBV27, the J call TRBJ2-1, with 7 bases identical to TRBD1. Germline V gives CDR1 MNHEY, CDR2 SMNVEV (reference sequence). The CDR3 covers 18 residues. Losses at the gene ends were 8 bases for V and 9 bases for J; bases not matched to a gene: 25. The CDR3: CASQGPRQGKGQLGEQFF. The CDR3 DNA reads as TGTGCCAGCCAAGGTCCCCGACAGGGTAAGGGGCAATTGGGTGAGCAGTTCTTC.

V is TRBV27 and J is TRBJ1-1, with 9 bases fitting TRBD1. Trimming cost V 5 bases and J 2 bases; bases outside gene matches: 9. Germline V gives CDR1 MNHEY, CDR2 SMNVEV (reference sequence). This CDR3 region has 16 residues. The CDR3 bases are TGTGCCAGCAGTCGAGGGACAGGGAAAATCAACACTGAAGCTTTCTTT. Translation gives CASSRGTGKINTEAFF.

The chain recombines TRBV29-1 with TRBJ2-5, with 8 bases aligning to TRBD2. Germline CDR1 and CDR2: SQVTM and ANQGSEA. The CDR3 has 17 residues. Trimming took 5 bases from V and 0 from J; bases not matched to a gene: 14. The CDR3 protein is CSVCRQLVAGNQETQYF. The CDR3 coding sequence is TGCAGCGTTTGCCGACAGTTGGTAGCGGGAAACCAAGAGACCCAGTACTTC.

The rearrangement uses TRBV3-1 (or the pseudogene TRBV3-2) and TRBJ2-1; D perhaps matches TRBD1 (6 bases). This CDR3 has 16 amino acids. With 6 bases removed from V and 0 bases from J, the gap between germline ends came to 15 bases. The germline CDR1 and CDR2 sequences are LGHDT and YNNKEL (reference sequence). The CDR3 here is CASRSSGQSSYNEQFF. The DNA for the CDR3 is TGTGCCAGCAGATCCTCGGGACAAAGCTCCTACAATGAGCAGTTCTTC.

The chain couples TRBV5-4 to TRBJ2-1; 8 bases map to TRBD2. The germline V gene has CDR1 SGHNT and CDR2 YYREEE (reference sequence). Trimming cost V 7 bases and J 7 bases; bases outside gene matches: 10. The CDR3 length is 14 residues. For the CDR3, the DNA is TGTGCCAGCGGACCGGGACTAGTCGGGAATGAGCAGTTCTTC. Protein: CASGPGLVGNEQFF.

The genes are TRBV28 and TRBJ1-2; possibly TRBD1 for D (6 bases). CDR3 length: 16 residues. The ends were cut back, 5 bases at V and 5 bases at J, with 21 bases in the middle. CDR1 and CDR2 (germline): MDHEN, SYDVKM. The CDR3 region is CASSDPGQPPGYGYTF. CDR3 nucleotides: TGTGCCAGCAGTGACCCTGGACAGCCACCGGGGTATGGCTACACCTTC.

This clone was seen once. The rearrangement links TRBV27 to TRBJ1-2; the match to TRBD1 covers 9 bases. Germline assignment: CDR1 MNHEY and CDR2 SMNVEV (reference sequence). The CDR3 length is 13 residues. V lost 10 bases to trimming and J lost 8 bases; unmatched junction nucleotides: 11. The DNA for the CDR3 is TGTGCCACAAGCGCGAGACAGGGGGAGGGCTACACCTTC. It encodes CATSARQGEGYTF.

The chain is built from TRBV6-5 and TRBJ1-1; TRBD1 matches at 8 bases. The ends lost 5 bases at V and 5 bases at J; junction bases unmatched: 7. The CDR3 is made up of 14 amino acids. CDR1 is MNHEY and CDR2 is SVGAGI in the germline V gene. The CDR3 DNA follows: TGTGCCAGCAGTCAATTCAGGGGGCTGACTGAAGCTTTCTTT. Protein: CASSQFRGLTEAFF.

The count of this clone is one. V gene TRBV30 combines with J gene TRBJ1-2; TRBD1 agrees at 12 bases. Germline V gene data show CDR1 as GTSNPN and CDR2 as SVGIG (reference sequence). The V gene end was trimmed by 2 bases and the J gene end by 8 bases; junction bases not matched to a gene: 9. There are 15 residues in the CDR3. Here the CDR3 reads CAWSPPGQGAWGYTF. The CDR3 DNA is TGTGCCTGGAGTCCGCCGGGACAGGGGGCGTGGGGCTACACCTTC.

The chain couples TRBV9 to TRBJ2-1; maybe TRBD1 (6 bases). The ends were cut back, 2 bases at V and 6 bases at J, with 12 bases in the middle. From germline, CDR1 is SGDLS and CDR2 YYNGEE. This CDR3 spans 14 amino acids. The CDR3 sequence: CASSVGVGGNEQFF. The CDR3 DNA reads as TGTGCCAGCAGCGTTGGAGTAGGGGGCAATGAGCAGTTCTTC.